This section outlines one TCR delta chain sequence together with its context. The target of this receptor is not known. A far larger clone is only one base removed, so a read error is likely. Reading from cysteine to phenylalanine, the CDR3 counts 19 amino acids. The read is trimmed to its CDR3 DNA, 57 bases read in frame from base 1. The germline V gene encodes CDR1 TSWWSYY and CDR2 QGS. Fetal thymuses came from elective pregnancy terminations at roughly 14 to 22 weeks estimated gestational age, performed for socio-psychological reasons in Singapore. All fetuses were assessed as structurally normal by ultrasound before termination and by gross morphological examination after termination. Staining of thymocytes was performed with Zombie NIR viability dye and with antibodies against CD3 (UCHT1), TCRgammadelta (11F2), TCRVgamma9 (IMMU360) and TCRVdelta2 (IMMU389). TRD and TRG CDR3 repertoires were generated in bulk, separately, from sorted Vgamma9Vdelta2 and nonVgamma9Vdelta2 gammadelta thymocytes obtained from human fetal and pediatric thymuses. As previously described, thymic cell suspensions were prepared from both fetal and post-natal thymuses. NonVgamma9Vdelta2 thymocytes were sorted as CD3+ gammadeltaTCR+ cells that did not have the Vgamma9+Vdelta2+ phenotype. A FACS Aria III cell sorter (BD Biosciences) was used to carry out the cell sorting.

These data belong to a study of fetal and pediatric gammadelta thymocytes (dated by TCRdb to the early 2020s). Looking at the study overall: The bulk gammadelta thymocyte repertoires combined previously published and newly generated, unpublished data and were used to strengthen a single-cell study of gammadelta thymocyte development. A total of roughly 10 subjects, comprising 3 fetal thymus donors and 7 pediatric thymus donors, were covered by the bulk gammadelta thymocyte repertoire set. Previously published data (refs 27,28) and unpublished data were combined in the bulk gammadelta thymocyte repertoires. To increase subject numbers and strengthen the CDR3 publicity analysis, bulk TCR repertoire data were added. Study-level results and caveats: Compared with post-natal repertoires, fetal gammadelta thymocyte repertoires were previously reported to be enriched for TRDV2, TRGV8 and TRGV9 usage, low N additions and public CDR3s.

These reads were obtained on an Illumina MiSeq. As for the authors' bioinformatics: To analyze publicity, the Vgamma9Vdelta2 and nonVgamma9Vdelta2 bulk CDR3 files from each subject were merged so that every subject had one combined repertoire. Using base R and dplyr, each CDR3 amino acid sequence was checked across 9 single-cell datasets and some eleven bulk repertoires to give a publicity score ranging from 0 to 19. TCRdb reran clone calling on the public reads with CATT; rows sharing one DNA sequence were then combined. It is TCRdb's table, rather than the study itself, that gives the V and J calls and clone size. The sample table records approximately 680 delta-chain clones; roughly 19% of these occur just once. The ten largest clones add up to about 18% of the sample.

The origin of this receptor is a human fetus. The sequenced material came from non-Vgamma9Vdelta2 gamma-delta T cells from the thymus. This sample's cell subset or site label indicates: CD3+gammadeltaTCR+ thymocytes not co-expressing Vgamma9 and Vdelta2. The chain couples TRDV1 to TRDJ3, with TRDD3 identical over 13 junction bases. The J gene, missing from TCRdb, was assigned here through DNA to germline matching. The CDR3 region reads CALGERTGGYDGDARQMFF. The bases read TGTGCTCTTGGGGAACGTACTGGGGGATACGACGGGGACGCCCGACAGATGTTTTTC.